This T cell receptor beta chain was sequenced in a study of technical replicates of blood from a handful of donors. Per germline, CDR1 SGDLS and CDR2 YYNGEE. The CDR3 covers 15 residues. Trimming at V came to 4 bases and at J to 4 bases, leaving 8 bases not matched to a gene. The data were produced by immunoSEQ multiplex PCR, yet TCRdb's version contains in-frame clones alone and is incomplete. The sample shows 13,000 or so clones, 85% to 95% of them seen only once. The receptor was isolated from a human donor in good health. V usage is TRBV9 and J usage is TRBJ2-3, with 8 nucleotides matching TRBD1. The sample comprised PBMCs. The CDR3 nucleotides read TGTGCCAGCAGCCAAGGGCAGGGGGCTGCAGATACGCAGTATTTT. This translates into CASSQGQGAADTQYF.